The 5 T cell receptor beta chains in this list originate from one sample, sequenced in a study of shared clonotypes between healthy human individuals. Clones were sequenced by immunoSEQ multiplex PCR, and TCRdb holds only the in-frame ones, with some missing. The sample comprises 2 million to 3 million clones, roughly 93% of which are singletons, and 0.35% to 0.45% rests with the top ten. The sequenced material came from naive CD4+ T cells from PBMCs. This sample's subset: CD45RA+ positively selected. These receptors were obtained from a man between 18 and 35 years old in good health. Some clones in this sample may be carry-over from other donors' samples.

This clone has only a few counts. CDR3 region: CASRGTSRTEAFF. The DNA for the CDR3 is TGTGCCAGCAGAGGGACAAGTCGCACTGAAGCTTTCTTT. V gene TRBV27 combines with J gene TRBJ1-1, with D possibly being TRBD1 (6 bases). Germline CDR1 is MNHEY and CDR2 is SMNVEV (reference sequence). The CDR3 length is 13 residues. The V gene lost 6 bases and the J gene lost 4 bases, with 12 bases spanning the gap.

The V call is TRBV27, the J call TRBJ2-3, with TRBD1 as a possible D gene (7 bases). From germline, CDR1 is MNHEY and CDR2 SMNVEV (reference sequence). This CDR3 has 17 residues. The V and J ends lost 6 bases and 3 bases respectively, with 22 bases between them. In DNA, the CDR3 is TGTGCCAGCAGACGCTACGACAGGGCAGGGGGGACAGATACGCAGTATTTT. Protein product: CASRRYDRAGGTDTQYF.

Comment on this clone: The identical CDR3 is also encoded by other nucleotide sequences in the sample. CDR3 nucleotides: TGTGCCAGCAGTACAACAAGGGGGACTGAAGCTTTCTTT. The encoded protein is CASSTTRGTEAFF. The V gene is TRBV27, the J gene TRBJ1-1; weak D call: TRBD1 (6 bases). V lost 5 bases, J lost 5 bases, and 12 bases lay in between. Germline assignment: CDR1 MNHEY and CDR2 SMNVEV (reference sequence). The CDR3 covers 13 residues.

This clone has only a few counts. The chain carries TRBV19 and TRBJ1-1, with a weak D call TRBD1 (5 bases). V gave up 2 bases and J gave up 7 bases, with 8 bases separating them. This CDR3 has 12 residues. Per the germline V gene, CDR1 is LNHDA and CDR2 is SQIVND (reference sequence). DNA of the CDR3: TGTGCCAGTAGTATAAGGGGTCTTGAAGCTTTCTTT. Translation gives CASSIRGLEAFF.

This chain links TRBV9 with TRBJ2-7, with a tentative D call TRBD2 (6 bases). V was pared by 0 bases and J by 3 bases, with 7 bases between. The germline gives CDR1 SGDLS, CDR2 YYNGEE. This CDR3 is 13 amino acids long. DNA for the CDR3: TGTGCCAGCAGCGTAGCGGGAGTCTACGAGCAGTACTTC. Amino acids: CASSVAGVYEQYF. Supplemented by reference TRBV9 and TRBJ2-7, the full variable domain reads DSGVTQTPKHLITATGQRVTLRCSPRSGDLSVYWYQQSLDQGLQFLIQYYNGEERAKGNILERFSAQQFPDLHSELNLSSLELGDSALYFCASSVAGVYEQYFGPGTRLTVT.